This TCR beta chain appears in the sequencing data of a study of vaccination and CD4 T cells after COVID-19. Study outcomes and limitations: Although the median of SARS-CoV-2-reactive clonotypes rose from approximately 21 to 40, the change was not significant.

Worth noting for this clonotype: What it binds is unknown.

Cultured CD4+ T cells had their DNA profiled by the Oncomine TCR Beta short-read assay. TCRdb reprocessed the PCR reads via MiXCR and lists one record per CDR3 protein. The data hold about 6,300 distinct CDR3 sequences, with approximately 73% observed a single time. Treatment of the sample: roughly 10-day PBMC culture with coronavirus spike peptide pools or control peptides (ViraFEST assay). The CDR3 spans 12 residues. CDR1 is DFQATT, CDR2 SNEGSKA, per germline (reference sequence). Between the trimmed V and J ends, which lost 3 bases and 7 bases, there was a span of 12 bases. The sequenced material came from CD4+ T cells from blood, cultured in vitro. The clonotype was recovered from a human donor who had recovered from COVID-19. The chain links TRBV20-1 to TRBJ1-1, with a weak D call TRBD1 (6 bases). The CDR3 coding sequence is TGCAGTGCTAGCTGGCAGGGGAGTGAAGCTTTCTTT. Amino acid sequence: CSASWQGSEAFF.